Presented here are 6 T cell receptor beta chains from one specimen sequenced in a study of blood T cells in healthy people across ages. A second PCR, run for about 6 to 12 cycles, used a sample-barcoded 5' primer plus a J-beta primer mix. Using its own MiXCR run on the 5' RACE reads, TCRdb lists one record per CDR3 protein. The profile shows approximately 780,000 distinct CDR3 sequences, more than 25% of them singletons. The same data also went into a second study, on T cells of mothers and their children.

The sequenced sample consisted of blood. The receptors come from a boy between 5 and 17 years old in good health.

The chain has TRBV19 and TRBJ1-3, with 7 bases aligning to TRBD1. The CDR3 runs 15 residues. CDR1 is LNHDA, CDR2 SQIVND, per germline (reference sequence). Trimming removed 9 bases from V and 0 bases from J; junction bases left unmatched: 8. The CDR3 bases are TGTGCCAGCGGAAGAGACAGGGACTCTGGAAACACCATATATTTT. As protein: CASGRDRDSGNTIYF.

The sample holds a few counts of this clonotype. One end of the junction fails to match germline, which may point to a read error. The chain carries TRBV7-9 and TRBJ2-2, with 8 bases aligning to TRBD2. The length of the CDR3 is 17 residues. The germline CDR1 and CDR2 sequences are SEHNR and FQNEAQ (reference sequence). The CDR3 spells CAGSKTGGPLYLGELFF. CDR3 in DNA: TGTGCCGGCAGCAAAACGGGGGGGCCTCTTTATCTCGGGGAGCTGTTTTTT. Full variable domain (outside the CDR3, taken from reference TRBV7-9 and TRBJ2-2): DTGVSQNPRHKITKRGQNVTFRCDPISEHNRLYWYRQTLGQGPEFLTYFQNEAQLEKSRLLSDRFSAERPKGSFSTLEIQRTEQGDSAMYLCAGSKTGGPLYLGELFFGEGSRLTVL.

The chain joins TRBV7-3 to TRBJ2-3, with 10 bases aligning to TRBD2. V gave up 5 bases and J gave up 4 bases; unmatched junction bases: 3. This CDR3 region has 14 residues. Looked up from germline, CDR1 is SGHTA and CDR2 is FQGTGA. DNA of the CDR3: TGTGCCAGCAGCAACGGACTAGCGGCAGATACGCAGTATTTT. This encodes CASSNGLAADTQYF.

In its sample, this clonotype was seen once. V gene TRBV12-3 or TRBV12-4 combines with J gene TRBJ1-5; possible D gene TRBD1, 6 bases. CDR3 length equals 14 residues. The germline V and J ends were trimmed by 7 bases and 4 bases, with 14 bases remaining between them. In DNA form, the CDR3 reads TGTGCCAGCAACCTTGAGACAGGTAATCAGCCCCAGCATTTT. This translates into CASNLETGNQPQHF.

In its sample, this clonotype was seen once. The rearrangement links TRBV5-1 to TRBJ2-4, with D possibly being TRBD1 or TRBD2 (6 bases each). This CDR3 is 14 amino acids long. Per the germline V gene, CDR1 is SGHRS and CDR2 is YFSETQ. V was cut by 4 bases and J by 6 bases, with 14 bases left in between. The CDR3, as DNA: TGCGCCAGCAGCCTACGACTAGGGGGAAACATTCAGTACTTC. Amino acid sequence: CASSLRLGGNIQYF. Together with reference TRBV5-1 and TRBJ2-4, the CDR3 gives the full variable domain: KAGVTQTPRYLIKTRGQQVTLSCSPISGHRSVSWYQQTPGQGLQFLFEYFSETQRNKGNFPGRFSGRQFSNSRSEMNVSTLELGDSALYLCASSLRLGGNIQYFGAGTRLSVL.

This CDR3 reads CSASSRDRGIFEQYF. The CDR3 DNA follows: TGCAGTGCGAGTAGCCGGGACAGGGGTATTTTCGAGCAGTACTTC. The J gene is TRBJ2-7, the V gene TRBV20-1, with 10 bases lining up with TRBD1. The CDR3 is 15 residues long. V was pared by 6 bases and J by 6 bases, with 14 bases of the junction left unmatched. Germline CDR1 DFQATT, CDR2 SNEGSKA (reference sequence).